The entry below describes one TCR beta chain. Its specificity is unknown. Losses at the gene ends were 5 bases for V and 7 bases for J; bases not matched to a gene: 9. There are 16 residues in the CDR3. These data originate in a study of blood T cells in healthy people across ages. It was with a sample-barcoded 5' primer and a J-beta primer mix that a second PCR of roughly 7 to 12 cycles was run. TCRdb recomputed calls from the 5' RACE reads with MiXCR, one row per CDR3 protein. The sample includes 900,000 to 950,000 distinct CDR3 sequences, 25% to 30% seen only once; the top ten take more than 8.5%. Isolation yielded PBMCs, at least 7 million per sample, in every case. Study-wide results and caveats: It was not known whether donors were CMV positive (a possible confounder of expanded clonotype changes). Since the PBMCs were unsorted, naive and antigen-experienced cells could not be conclusively compared.

These records were also assigned to another study, of T cells of mothers and their children. That study adds: It was observed that no persistent microchimeric T cell clones could be detected.

The sequence was collected from a woman aged 40-49 years in good health. What was sequenced was blood. This chain joins TRBV12-3 or TRBV12-4 and TRBJ2-1, with TRBD1 identical over 12 bases. In nucleotides, the CDR3 is TGTGCCAGCAGTCGCCTGGGACAGGGGGCGGGTAATGAGCAGTTCTTC. It is translated as CASSRLGQGAGNEQFF.